The 18 T cell receptor beta chains presented below share a single source sample, sequenced in a study of blood T cells in healthy people across ages. The second PCR ran about 6 to 11 cycles with a sample-barcoded 5' primer and J-beta primers. TCRdb recomputed calls from the 5' RACE reads with MiXCR, one row per CDR3 protein. The table shows fewer than 2,000,000 distinct CDR3 sequences, with roughly a third occurring only once. Sequenced sample: blood. These receptors were taken from a woman in her 30s in good health.

This rearrangement joins TRBV9 to TRBJ2-2, with TRBD2 identical over 16 bases. This CDR3 has 16 amino acids. The germline V gene has CDR1 SGDLS and CDR2 YYNGEE. J lost 6 bases, V lost 3 bases, and 2 bases had no gene match. Here the CDR3 reads CASSAGTSGRAGELFF. CDR3 in DNA: TGTGCCAGCAGCGCAGGGACTAGCGGGAGGGCCGGGGAGCTGTTTTTT.

The chain joins TRBV7-6 to TRBJ2-7, with 10 bases that match TRBD1. Trimming at V came to 6 bases and at J to 8 bases, leaving 13 bases not matched to a gene. This CDR3 is 15 amino acids long. Germline lookup yields CDR1 SGHVS and CDR2 FNYEAQ. The DNA of the CDR3 is TGTGCCAGCAGTTCAAACACCGGGACAGGGGTCAAGCAGTACTTC. Amino acid sequence: CASSSNTGTGVKQYF.

Of note for this clonotype: Sequence at one end of the junction differs from germline and may be a read error. The chain links TRBV28 to TRBJ2-3; the D gene is possibly TRBD2 (6 bases). Germline loops: CDR1 MDHEN, CDR2 SYDVKM. The CDR3 runs 17 residues. DNA of the CDR3: TGTGTCAGCAGCCCCCCGTTCGGGCTAGCGAACCCAGATACGCAGTATTTT. Protein product: CVSSPPFGLANPDTQYF.

The V call is TRBV20-1, the J call TRBJ2-6; the D is unclear. The CDR3 spans 13 residues. Trimming shortened V by 2 bases and J by 2 bases, and 4 bases separated the two germline ends. CDR1 and CDR2 from the germline V gene are DFQATT and SNEGSKA (reference sequence). CDR3 nucleotide sequence: TGCAGTGCTAGAACGCCTGGGGCCAACGTCCTGACTTTC. Translation: CSARTPGANVLTF.

In this sample, this clonotype turned up a few times. In DNA form, the CDR3 reads TGCAGCGTTGCTAAGCGGGGGGGAACCAACACCGGGGAGCTGTTTTTT. This codes for CSVAKRGGTNTGELFF. J is TRBJ2-2 and V is TRBV29-1; 10 nucleotides agree with TRBD2. Germline V gene lookup returns CDR1 SQVTM and CDR2 ANQGSEA. The CDR3 is 16 amino acids. Trimming cost V 4 bases and J 2 bases; bases outside gene matches: 7.

A note on this clonotype: This sequence may be a read error, since a much larger clone differs from it by one base. The genes are TRBV29-1 and TRBJ1-2; the D gene is possibly TRBD1 (5 bases). The CDR3 has 14 amino acids. The ends were cut back, 6 bases at V and 7 bases at J, with 21 bases in the middle. Germline V gene sequence: CDR1 SQVTM, CDR2 ANQGSEA. CDR3 sequence: CSVPNYGTVCGYTF. Here the CDR3 DNA reads TGCAGCGTACCTAACTACGGGACGGTATGTGGCTACACCTTC.

The rearrangement joins TRBV9 to TRBJ2-3, with D unresolved. CDR1 is SGDLS and CDR2 is YYNGEE in the germline V gene. Trimming pared 1 base from V and 0 bases from J, leaving 6 bases between. The CDR3 has 14 residues. The chain's CDR3 is CASSVMDSTDTQYF. The CDR3 DNA is TGTGCCAGCAGCGTAATGGACAGCACAGATACGCAGTATTTT. Full variable domain (remainder filled in from reference TRBV9 and TRBJ2-3): DSGVTQTPKHLITATGQRVTLRCSPRSGDLSVYWYQQSLDQGLQFLIQYYNGEERAKGNILERFSAQQFPDLHSELNLSSLELGDSALYFCASSVMDSTDTQYFGPGTRLTVL.

This clonotype has a handful of counts. The chain combines TRBV20-1 with TRBJ2-1, with 7 bases that match TRBD2. CDR1 and CDR2 from the germline V gene are DFQATT and SNEGSKA (reference sequence). J lost 0 bases, V lost 1 base, and 9 bases had no gene match. CDR3 length equals 17 residues. CDR3 protein: CSARVRGLADSYNEQFF. CDR3 coding DNA: TGCAGTGCTAGAGTACGTGGCCTAGCGGACTCCTACAATGAGCAGTTCTTC.

Only a few counts were recorded for this clonotype. This rearrangement joins TRBV5-1 to TRBJ1-6; D gene ambiguous. V shed 5 bases and J shed 5 bases, with 14 bases lying between them. This CDR3 spans 15 amino acids. The germline V gene encodes CDR1 SGHRS and CDR2 YFSETQ. The CDR3 reads CASRRTDGDNSPLHF. CDR3 nucleotides: TGCGCCAGCAGAAGGACGGACGGGGATAATTCACCCCTCCACTTT.

A remark on this clonotype: A much larger clone lies a single base off, so this may be a read error. The rearrangement joins TRBV7-2 to TRBJ2-7; D ambiguous. V lost 5 bases, J lost 0 bases, and 11 bases lay in between. Germline CDR1 and CDR2: SGHTA and FQGNSA. The CDR3 runs 14 residues. The CDR3 DNA reads TGTGCCAGCAGCCCCCCCCTAGTCTCCTACGAGCAGTACTTC. The encoded protein is CASSPPLVSYEQYF.

This clonotype showed up many times. The chain uses TRBV29-1 and TRBJ1-2; tentative D call: TRBD1 (5 bases). The germline CDR1 and CDR2 sequences are SQVTM and ANQGSEA. The V end was cut by 7 bases, the J end by 7 bases, with 19 bases between. The CDR3 runs to 13 residues. The CDR3 sequence is CSAPVPAGSGYTF. The CDR3 nucleotides are TGCAGCGCCCCGGTCCCGGCAGGGAGTGGCTACACCTTC.

For the CDR3, the DNA is TGCGCCAGCAGGGCTAAAGGGGGCCCTAGCACAGATACGCAGTATTTT. Its translation is CASRAKGGPSTDTQYF. The chain employs TRBV5-1 and TRBJ2-3; 7 bases line up with TRBD1. Unmatched junction bases numbered 9, after V lost 5 bases and J lost 0 bases. CDR3 length: 16 residues. Looked up from germline, CDR1 is SGHRS and CDR2 is YFSETQ.

There are a few counts of this clonotype. The V gene is TRBV7-9, the J gene TRBJ2-5, with D possibly being TRBD2 (7 bases). The CDR3 covers 16 residues. V was shortened by 3 bases and J by 4 bases, with 18 bases between the two germline ends. The V gene's germline CDR1 is SEHNR and CDR2 FQNEAQ (reference sequence). The CDR3 sequence is CASSFSGGGIRETQYF. CDR3 coding DNA: TGTGCCAGCAGCTTCTCGGGGGGCGGTATTCGAGAGACCCAGTACTTC.

To note about this clonotype: The junction and the germline gene differ at one end; a read error may be behind it. This chain uses TRBV7-3 with TRBJ2-1; 7 bases agree with TRBD2. The length of the CDR3 is 15 residues. CDR1 and CDR2 (germline): SGHTA, FQGTGA. The CDR3 is CVSSFSPSGYNEQFF. The CDR3 nucleotides read TGTGTCAGCAGCTTCTCCCCTAGCGGCTACAATGAGCAGTTCTTC.

A few counts support this clonotype. V and J are TRBV6-2 or TRBV6-3 and TRBJ2-1; D may be TRBD2 (5 bases). Trimming left V 8 bases short and J 9 bases short, with 20 bases between. This CDR3 region has 14 residues. Germline assignment: CDR1 MNHEY and CDR2 SVGEGT. The CDR3 is CASRTDWESGEQFF. In DNA form, the CDR3 reads TGTGCCAGCCGGACGGACTGGGAATCGGGTGAGCAGTTCTTC.

This clonotype was seen ten or more times. The chain employs TRBV24-1 and TRBJ2-5; no reliable D call. Trimming pared 7 bases from V and 1 base from J, leaving 9 bases between. Germline V CDR1 and CDR2: KGHDR, SFDVKD. The CDR3 has 13 amino acids. Here the CDR3 DNA reads TGTGCCACCAGCGGACGAATCCAAGAGACCCAGTACTTC. The encoded protein is CATSGRIQETQYF.

This clonotype has just a few counts. The rearrangement uses TRBV7-9 and TRBJ2-7; D is unclear. From germline, CDR1 is SEHNR and CDR2 FQNEAQ (reference sequence). V dropped 0 bases and J dropped 4 bases, with 10 bases sitting between them. The CDR3 loop spans 14 amino acids. CDR3 bases: TGTGCCAGCAGCTTAGCAGGGATCCCGTACGAGCAGTACTTC. Translating gives CASSLAGIPYEQYF. Full variable domain (missing parts from reference TRBV7-9 and TRBJ2-7): DTGVSQNPRHKITKRGQNVTFRCDPISEHNRLYWYRQTLGQGPEFLTYFQNEAQLEKSRLLSDRFSAERPKGSFSTLEIQRTEQGDSAMYLCASSLAGIPYEQYFGPGTRLTVT.

This chain links TRBV15 with TRBJ1-2, with a weak D call TRBD1 (6 bases). CDR1 and CDR2 from the germline V gene are LNHNV and YYDKDF (reference sequence). The CDR3 runs to 16 residues. V shed 5 bases and J shed 7 bases, with 23 bases lying between them. CDR3 region: CATSSQYNDRSRGYTF. For the CDR3, the DNA is TGTGCCACCAGCTCCCAATACAATGACAGGTCCCGTGGCTACACCTTC.